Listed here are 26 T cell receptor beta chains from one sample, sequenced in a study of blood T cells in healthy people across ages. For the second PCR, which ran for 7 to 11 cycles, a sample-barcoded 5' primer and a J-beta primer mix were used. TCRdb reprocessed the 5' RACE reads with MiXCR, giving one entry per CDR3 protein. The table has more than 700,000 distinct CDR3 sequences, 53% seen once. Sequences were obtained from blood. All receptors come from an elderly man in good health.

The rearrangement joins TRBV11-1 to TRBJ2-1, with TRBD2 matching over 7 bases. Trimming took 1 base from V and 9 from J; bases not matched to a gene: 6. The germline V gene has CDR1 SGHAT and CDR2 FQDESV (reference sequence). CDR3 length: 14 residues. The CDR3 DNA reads TGTGCCAGCAGCTTAGATGCGGGAGTAAGTGAGCAGTTCTTC. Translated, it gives CASSLDAGVSEQFF.

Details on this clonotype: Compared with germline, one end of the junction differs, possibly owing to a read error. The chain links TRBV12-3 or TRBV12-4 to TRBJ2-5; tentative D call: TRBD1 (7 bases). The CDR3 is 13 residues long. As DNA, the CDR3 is TGTACCAGCAGTTTAAGGGTGCAGGGGGGCCAGTACTTC. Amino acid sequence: CTSSLRVQGGQYF.

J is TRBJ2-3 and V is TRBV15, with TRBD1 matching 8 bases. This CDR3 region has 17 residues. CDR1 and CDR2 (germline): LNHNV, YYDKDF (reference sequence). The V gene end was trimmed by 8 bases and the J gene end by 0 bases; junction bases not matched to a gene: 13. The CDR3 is CATVNDRGFSSTDTQYF. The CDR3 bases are TGTGCCACCGTAAATGACAGGGGCTTCTCTAGCACAGATACGCAGTATTTT.

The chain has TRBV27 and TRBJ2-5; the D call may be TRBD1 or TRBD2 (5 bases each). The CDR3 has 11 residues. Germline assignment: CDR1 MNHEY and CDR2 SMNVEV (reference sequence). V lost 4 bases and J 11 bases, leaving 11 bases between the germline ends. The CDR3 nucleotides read TGTGCCAGCAGTTCGGGATGGGGGCAGTACTTC. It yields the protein CASSSGWGQYF.

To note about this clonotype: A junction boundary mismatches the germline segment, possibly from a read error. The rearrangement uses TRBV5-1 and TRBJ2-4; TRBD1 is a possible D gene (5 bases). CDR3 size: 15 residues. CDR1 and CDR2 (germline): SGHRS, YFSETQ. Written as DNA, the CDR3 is TGCGCCAGTAGCTTGGACCCAGGGACCAAAAACATTCAGTACTTC. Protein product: CASSLDPGTKNIQYF.

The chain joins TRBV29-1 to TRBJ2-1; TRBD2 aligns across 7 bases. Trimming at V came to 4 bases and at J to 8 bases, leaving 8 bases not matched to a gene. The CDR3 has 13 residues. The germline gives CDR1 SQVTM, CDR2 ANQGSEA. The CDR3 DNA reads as TGCAGCGTTGTAATCCGGGGAGGGCATGAGCAGTTCTTC. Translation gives CSVVIRGGHEQFF.

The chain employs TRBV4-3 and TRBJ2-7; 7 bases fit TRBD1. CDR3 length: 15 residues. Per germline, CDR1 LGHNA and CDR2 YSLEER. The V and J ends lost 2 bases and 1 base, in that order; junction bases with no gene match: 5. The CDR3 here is CASSQKTGESYEQYF. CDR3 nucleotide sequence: TGCGCCAGCAGCCAAAAAACAGGGGAGTCCTACGAGCAGTACTTC.

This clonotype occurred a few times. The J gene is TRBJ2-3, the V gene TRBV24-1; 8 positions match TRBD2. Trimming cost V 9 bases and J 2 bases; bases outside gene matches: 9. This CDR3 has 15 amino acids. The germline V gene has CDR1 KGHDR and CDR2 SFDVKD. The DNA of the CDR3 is TGTGCCACCTCGCGACGGGAGGGAAACACAGATACGCAGTATTTT. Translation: CATSRREGNTDTQYF.

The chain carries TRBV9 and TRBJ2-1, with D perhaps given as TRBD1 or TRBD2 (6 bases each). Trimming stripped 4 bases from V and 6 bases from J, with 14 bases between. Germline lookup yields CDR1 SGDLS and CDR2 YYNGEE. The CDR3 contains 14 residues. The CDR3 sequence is CASSPGADSNEQFF. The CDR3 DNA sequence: TGTGCCAGCAGCCCGGGGGCAGATAGCAATGAGCAGTTCTTC.

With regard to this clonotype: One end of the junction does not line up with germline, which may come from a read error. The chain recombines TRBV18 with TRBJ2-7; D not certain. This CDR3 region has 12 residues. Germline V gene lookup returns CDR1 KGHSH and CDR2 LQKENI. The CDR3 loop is CASAPNLYEQYF. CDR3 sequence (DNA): TGTGCCAGCGCACCCAATCTTTACGAGCAGTACTTC.

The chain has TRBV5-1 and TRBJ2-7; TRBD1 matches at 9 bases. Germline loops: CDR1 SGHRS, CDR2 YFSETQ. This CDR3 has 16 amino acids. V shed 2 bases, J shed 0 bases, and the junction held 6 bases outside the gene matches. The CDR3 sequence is CASSFSDRGNSYEQYF. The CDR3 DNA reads TGCGCCAGCAGCTTCTCCGACAGGGGGAACTCCTACGAGCAGTACTTC. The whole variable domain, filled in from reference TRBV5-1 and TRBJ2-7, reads KAGVTQTPRYLIKTRGQQVTLSCSPISGHRSVSWYQQTPGQGLQFLFEYFSETQRNKGNFPGRFSGRQFSNSRSEMNVSTLELGDSALYLCASSFSDRGNSYEQYFGPGTRLTVT.

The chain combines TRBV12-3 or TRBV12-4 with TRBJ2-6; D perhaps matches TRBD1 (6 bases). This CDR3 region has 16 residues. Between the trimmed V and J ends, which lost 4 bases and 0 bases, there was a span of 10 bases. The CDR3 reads CASSSRGTSGANVLTF. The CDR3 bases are TGTGCCAGCAGTTCGAGGGGGACCTCTGGGGCCAACGTCCTGACTTTC.

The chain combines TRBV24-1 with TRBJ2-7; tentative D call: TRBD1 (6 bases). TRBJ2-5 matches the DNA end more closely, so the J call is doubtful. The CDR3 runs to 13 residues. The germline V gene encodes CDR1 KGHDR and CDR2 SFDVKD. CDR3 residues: CATAAVQGETQYF. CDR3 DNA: TGTGCCACCGCGGCGGTCCAGGGGGAGACCCAGTACTTC.

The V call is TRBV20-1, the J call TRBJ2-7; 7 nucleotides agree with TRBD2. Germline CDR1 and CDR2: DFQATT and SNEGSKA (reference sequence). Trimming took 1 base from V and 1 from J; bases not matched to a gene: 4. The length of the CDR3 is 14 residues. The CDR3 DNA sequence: TGCAGTGCTAGAGTGGCCGGGAGGTCCTACGAGCAGTACTTC. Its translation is CSARVAGRSYEQYF.

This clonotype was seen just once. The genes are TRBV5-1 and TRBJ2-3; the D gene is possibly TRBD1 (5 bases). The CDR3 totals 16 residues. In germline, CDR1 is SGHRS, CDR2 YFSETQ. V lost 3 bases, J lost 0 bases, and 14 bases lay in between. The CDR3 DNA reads TGCGCCAGCAGCTCTGGACGGACACGCAGCACAGATACGCAGTATTTT. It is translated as CASSSGRTRSTDTQYF. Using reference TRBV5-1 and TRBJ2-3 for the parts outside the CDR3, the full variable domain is KAGVTQTPRYLIKTRGQQVTLSCSPISGHRSVSWYQQTPGQGLQFLFEYFSETQRNKGNFPGRFSGRQFSNSRSEMNVSTLELGDSALYLCASSSGRTRSTDTQYFGPGTRLTVL.

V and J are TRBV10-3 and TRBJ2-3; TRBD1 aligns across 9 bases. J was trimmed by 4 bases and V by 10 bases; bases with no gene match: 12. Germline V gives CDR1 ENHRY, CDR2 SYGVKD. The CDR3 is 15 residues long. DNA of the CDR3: TGTGCCACAAGTCGGACAGGGGAGATTTCAGATACGCAGTATTTT. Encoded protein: CATSRTGEISDTQYF.

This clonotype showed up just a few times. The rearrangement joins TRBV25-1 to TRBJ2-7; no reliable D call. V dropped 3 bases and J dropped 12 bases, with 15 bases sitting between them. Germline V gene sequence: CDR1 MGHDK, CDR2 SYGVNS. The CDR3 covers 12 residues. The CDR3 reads CASSDKIGRLYF. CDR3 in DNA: TGTGCCAGCAGTGATAAGATTGGCAGACTGTACTTC.

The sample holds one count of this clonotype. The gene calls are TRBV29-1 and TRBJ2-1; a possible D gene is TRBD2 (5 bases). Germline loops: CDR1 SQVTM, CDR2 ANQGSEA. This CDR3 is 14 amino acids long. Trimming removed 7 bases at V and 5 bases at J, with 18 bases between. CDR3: CSASLRHGNNEQFF. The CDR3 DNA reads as TGCAGCGCTTCCTTGCGGCACGGGAACAATGAGCAGTTCTTC.

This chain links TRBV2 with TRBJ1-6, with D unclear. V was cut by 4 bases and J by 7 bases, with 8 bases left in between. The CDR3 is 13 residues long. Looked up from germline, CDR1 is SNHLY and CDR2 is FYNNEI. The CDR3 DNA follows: TGTGCCAGCAGTGTGGCCACCAATTCACCCCTCCACTTT. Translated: CASSVATNSPLHF. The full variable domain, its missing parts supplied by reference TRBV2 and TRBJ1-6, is EPEVTQTPSHQVTQMGQEVILRCVPISNHLYFYWYRQILGQKVEFLVSFYNNEISEKSEIFDDQFSVERPDGSNFTLKIRSTKLEDSAMYFCASSVATNSPLHFGNGTRLTVT.

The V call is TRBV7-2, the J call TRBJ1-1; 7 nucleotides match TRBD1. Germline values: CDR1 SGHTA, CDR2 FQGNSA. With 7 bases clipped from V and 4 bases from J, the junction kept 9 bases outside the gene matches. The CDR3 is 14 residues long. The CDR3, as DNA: TGTGCCAGCAACACATGGGCAGGGGGCACTGAAGCTTTCTTT. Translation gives CASNTWAGGTEAFF.

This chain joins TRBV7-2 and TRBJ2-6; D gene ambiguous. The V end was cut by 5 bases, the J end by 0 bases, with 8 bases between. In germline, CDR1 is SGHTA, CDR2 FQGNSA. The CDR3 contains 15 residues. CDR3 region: CASSTPTSGANVLTF. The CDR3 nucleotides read TGTGCCAGCAGCACCCCTACCTCTGGGGCCAACGTCCTGACTTTC.

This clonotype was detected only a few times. CDR3 nucleotides: TGTGCCAGCAGTTTAAGGCGGACAGCGAACACTGAAGCTTTCTTT. Its translation: CASSLRRTANTEAFF. The J gene is TRBJ1-1, the V gene TRBV27, with D possibly TRBD1 on 6 matching bases. The germline V and J ends were trimmed by 2 bases and 1 base, with 11 bases remaining between them. Germline values: CDR1 MNHEY, CDR2 SMNVEV (reference sequence). The CDR3 extends over 15 amino acids.

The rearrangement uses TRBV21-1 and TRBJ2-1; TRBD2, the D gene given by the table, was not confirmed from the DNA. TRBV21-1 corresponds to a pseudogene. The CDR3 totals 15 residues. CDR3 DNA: TGTGCCAGCACCTCAAAGTCATTAGCGAACAATGAGCAGTTCTTC. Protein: CASTSKSLANNEQFF.

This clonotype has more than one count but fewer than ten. Here the CDR3 reads CASRHRGTTEAFF. CDR3 nucleotide sequence: TGTGCCAGCAGACATCGGGGCACCACTGAAGCTTTCTTT. The rearrangement joins TRBV3-1 to TRBJ1-1, with a weak D call TRBD1 (5 bases). Per germline, CDR1 LGHDT and CDR2 YNNKEL (reference sequence). The ends were cut back, 6 bases at V and 4 bases at J, with 12 bases in the middle. There are 13 residues in the CDR3.

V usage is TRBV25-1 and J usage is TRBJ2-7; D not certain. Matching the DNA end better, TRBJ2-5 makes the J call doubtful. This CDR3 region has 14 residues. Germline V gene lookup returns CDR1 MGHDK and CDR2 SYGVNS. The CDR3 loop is CASSDRLPPETQYF. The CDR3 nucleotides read TGTGCCAGCAGTGACCGGCTACCACCCGAGACCCAGTACTTC.

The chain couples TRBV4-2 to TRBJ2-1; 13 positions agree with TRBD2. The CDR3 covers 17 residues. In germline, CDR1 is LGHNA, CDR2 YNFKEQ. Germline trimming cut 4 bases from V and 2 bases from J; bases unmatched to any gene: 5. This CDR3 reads CASSPGLAGAAYNEQFF. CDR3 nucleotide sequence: TGTGCCAGCAGCCCCGGACTAGCGGGAGCGGCCTACAATGAGCAGTTCTTC.